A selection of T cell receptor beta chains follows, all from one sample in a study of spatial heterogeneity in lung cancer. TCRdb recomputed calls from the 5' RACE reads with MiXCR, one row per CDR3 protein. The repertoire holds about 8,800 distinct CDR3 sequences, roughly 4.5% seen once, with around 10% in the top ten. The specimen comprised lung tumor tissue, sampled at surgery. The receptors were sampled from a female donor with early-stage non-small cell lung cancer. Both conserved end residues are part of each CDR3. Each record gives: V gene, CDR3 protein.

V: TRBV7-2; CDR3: CASSRRRDQPQHF
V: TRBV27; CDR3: CASRRGQVGPDTQYF
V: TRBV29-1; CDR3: CSVERLADARQFF
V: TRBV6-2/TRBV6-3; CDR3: CASSYLRTLQETQYF
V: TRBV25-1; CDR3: CASSTGSWGEQFF
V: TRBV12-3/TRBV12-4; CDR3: CASSLGGVSDTQYF
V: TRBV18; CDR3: CASSLGTYEQYF
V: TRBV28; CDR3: CASSNPGVRIWWPQHF
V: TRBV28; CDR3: CASSFFGLTGEQYF
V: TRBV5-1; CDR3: CASTGGGLAGDKFF
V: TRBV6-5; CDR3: CASSYPGGPNTGELFF
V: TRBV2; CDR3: CASSGGQPQHF
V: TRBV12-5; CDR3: CASRPGRSMNTEAFF
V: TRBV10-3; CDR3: CAISGSGSLTDTQYF
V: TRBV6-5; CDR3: CASSYGVRVTSPLHF
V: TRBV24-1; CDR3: CATSDLLGGRSYNEQFF
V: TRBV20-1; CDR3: CSAKGTGFSGANVLTF
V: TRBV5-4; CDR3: CASTTGLVREGGEQFF
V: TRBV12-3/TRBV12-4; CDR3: CASSFGVGDWQYF
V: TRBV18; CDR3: CASSWGGQGNQPQHF
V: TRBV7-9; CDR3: CASRQTSGPLSAEAFF
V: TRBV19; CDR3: CASKEGGGAERSNQPQHF
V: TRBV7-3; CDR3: CASSKTGLNDNEQFF
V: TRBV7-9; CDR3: CASSLVTGRSQQAFF
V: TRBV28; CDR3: CASSFLPGGVKNGYTF
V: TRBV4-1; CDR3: CASSQSHSRDVNNSPLHF
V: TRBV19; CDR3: CASTGRNTGELFF
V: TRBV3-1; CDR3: CASSQGAGMNTEAFF
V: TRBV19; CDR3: CASSMVAGLSTDTQYF
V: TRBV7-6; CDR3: CASSFGGSRNEQFF
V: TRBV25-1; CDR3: CASSTLAGGDLDIQYF
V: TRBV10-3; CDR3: CAIRSQDGYTF
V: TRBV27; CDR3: CASSLRGLSYEQYF
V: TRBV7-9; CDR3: CASSSWTGQYEKLFF
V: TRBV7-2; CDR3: CASSDGASGSSTDTQYF
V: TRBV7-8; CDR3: CASSFTGGDAKEAFF
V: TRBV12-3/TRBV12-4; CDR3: CASSFGTGGLFYGYTF
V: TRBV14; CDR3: CASSQASSTVEAFF
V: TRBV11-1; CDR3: CASTPGRSQETQYF
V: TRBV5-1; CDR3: CASSLDNFANSPLHF
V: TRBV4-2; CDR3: CASSQEPGTGNHRQHF
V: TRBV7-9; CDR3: CASSLKSTDPLYEQYF
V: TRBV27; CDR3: CASQRVLAGPWGTDTQYF
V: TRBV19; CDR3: CASSIQTSGDYNEQFF
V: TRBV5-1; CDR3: CASSSTDVYYEQYF
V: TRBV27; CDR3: CASMEGPYEQYF
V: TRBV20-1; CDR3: CSASPLERYTDTQYF
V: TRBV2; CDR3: CASSLKERETQYF
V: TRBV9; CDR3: CASSVTGLEEQYF
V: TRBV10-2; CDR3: CASSESGLAEETQYF